The present TCR beta chain was sequenced within a study of blood T cells in healthy people across ages. Germline V CDR1 and CDR2: MNHEY, SVGEGT. The CDR3 extends over 15 amino acids. Points on this clonotype: Its matching antigen is unknown. A read error may produce the germline difference seen at one junction end.

Broader study findings: Per-million-T-cell TCR beta diversity fell roughly linearly with age.

Primed by a sample-barcoded 5' primer and a J-beta primer mix, a second PCR proceeded for about 6 to 12 cycles. TCRdb re-called the 5' RACE reads through MiXCR, storing one row per CDR3 protein. The sample shows some 800,000 distinct CDR3 sequences, under 45% of them seen only once. The sequencing input was blood. The source of this sequence is a man aged 60 to 69 in good health. This chain connects TRBV6-2 or TRBV6-3 to TRBJ2-7, with 9 bases lining up with TRBD1. CDR3 residues: CVSRKLGQGNYEQYF. CDR3 sequence (DNA): TGTGTCAGCAGGAAACTAGGACAGGGGAACTACGAGCAGTACTTC.